One sample yielded the 15 T cell receptor beta chains listed below, sequenced in a study of glioma-infiltrating T cells. TCR alpha and beta CDR3 regions were amplified from RNA using iRepertoire nested multiplex PCR. TCRdb used MiXCR to reprocess the multiplex PCR reads, holding one entry per CDR3 protein. The sample records approximately 11,000 distinct CDR3 sequences, 26% being singletons. Sequences were obtained from glioma tissue, nonneoplastic brain tissue, or PBMCs (not recorded which). The source of these receptors is a human donor with low-grade glioma or glioblastoma, undergoing nonglioma brain surgery, or in good health (not recorded which).

In regard to this clonotype: This may stem from a read error, because a much larger clone lies one nucleotide away. This chain links TRBV15 with TRBJ2-1; D gene unclear. Germline CDR1 and CDR2: LNHNV and YYDKDF (reference sequence). V was shortened by 8 bases and J by 0 bases, with 23 bases between the two germline ends. The CDR3 is 18 amino acids. CDR3 in amino acids: CATVNTTLADSSYNEQFF. CDR3 DNA sequence: TGTGCCACCGTCAATACAACCTTAGCCGATAGCTCCTACAATGAGCAGTTCTTC.

This chain uses TRBV4-2 with TRBJ2-7; D is possibly TRBD1 (5 bases). The V gene's germline CDR1 is LGHNA and CDR2 YNFKEQ. Trimming pared 0 bases from V and 12 bases from J, leaving 12 bases between. This CDR3 is 12 amino acids long. The CDR3: CASSQEGPVLYF. Written as DNA, the CDR3 is TGTGCCAGCAGCCAAGAGGGGCCAGTACTGTACTTC.

This rearrangement joins TRBV7-9 to TRBJ2-1, with D maybe TRBD2 (6 bases). This CDR3 has 16 amino acids. In germline, CDR1 is SEHNR, CDR2 FQNEAQ (reference sequence). Trimming took 2 bases from V and 2 from J, leaving 13 bases between them. CDR3 loop: CASSLRLLAPYNEQFF. CDR3 nucleotide sequence: TGTGCCAGCAGCTTACGATTACTAGCACCCTACAATGAGCAGTTCTTC.

About this clonotype: A much larger clone sits a single nucleotide away, making a read error possible. The CDR3 coding sequence is TGTGCCAGCAGCTTAATTGGGCATGAAGCTTTCTTT. Translation gives CASSLIGHEAFF. The chain couples TRBV11-2 to TRBJ1-1, with unresolved D. The CDR3 is 12 amino acids. From germline, CDR1 is SGHAT and CDR2 FQNNGV. The ends were cut back, 2 bases at V and 7 bases at J, with 8 bases in the middle.

This clonotype has a count of ten or more. The rearrangement joins TRBV14 to TRBJ2-3, with TRBD2 matching 13 bases. The CDR3 runs to 15 residues. Germline values: CDR1 SGHDN, CDR2 FVKESK. The trim removed 3 bases at V and 5 bases at J, leaving 2 bases unmatched. The CDR3 loop is CASSQTSGRIDTQYF. In nucleotides, the CDR3 is TGTGCCAGCAGCCAGACTAGCGGGAGGATAGATACGCAGTATTTT.

This clonotype ranks as medium-sized (0.01 to 0.1%). This chain's CDR3 is CASSFSWGSGTEAFF. The CDR3 bases are TGTGCCAGCAGTTTTAGCTGGGGGAGTGGCACTGAAGCTTTCTTT. V gene TRBV27 combines with J gene TRBJ1-1, with a tentative D call TRBD1 (5 bases). The CDR3 has 15 amino acids. Trimming pared 3 bases from V and 4 bases from J, leaving 15 bases between. Germline CDR1 MNHEY, CDR2 SMNVEV (reference sequence).

On this clonotype itself: Being one base from a much bigger clone, this may be a read error. This sequence joins TRBV28 and TRBJ1-4, with 7 positions matching TRBD1. CDR3 length equals 15 residues. Trimming took 2 bases from V and 5 from J; bases not matched to a gene: 5. Per the germline V gene, CDR1 is MDHEN and CDR2 is SYDVKM. The CDR3 loop is CASSLGQGENEKLFF. The CDR3 DNA is TGTGCCAGCAGTTTAGGGCAGGGGGAGAATGAAAAACTGTTTTTT.

By sample fraction, this clonotype is medium-sized. CDR3 sequence reads: CASSLGNEQFF. CDR3 DNA: TGTGCCAGCAGTTTAGGAAATGAGCAGTTCTTC. V gene TRBV27 combines with J gene TRBJ2-1; D unresolved. This CDR3 region has 11 residues. Trimming left V 2 bases short and J 7 bases short, with 3 bases between. The V gene's germline CDR1 is MNHEY and CDR2 SMNVEV (reference sequence).

This chain uses TRBV5-1 with TRBJ2-5; D is ambiguous. This CDR3 region has 15 residues. V lost 0 bases and J lost 2, with 11 bases in between. Germline CDR1 is SGHRS and CDR2 is YFSETQ. The CDR3 region is CASSLELSSQETQYF. As DNA, the CDR3 is TGCGCCAGCAGCTTGGAGTTGAGCTCTCAAGAGACCCAGTACTTC. Combining the CDR3 with reference TRBV5-1 and TRBJ2-5 gives the whole variable domain KAGVTQTPRYLIKTRGQQVTLSCSPISGHRSVSWYQQTPGQGLQFLFEYFSETQRNKGNFPGRFSGRQFSNSRSEMNVSTLELGDSALYLCASSLELSSQETQYFGPGTRLLVL.

This clonotype has a handful of counts. The rearrangement joins TRBV10-2 to TRBJ2-7; D is possibly TRBD1 (5 bases). The CDR3 runs to 14 residues. Per the germline V gene, CDR1 is WSHSY and CDR2 is SAAADI. V dropped 1 base and J dropped 0 bases, with 7 bases sitting between them. Here the CDR3 DNA reads TGCGCCAGCAGTGAGTTTGGGGCCTCCTACGAGCAGTACTTC. Amino acids: CASSEFGASYEQYF.

This chain links TRBV19 with TRBJ2-7; D gene unclear. This CDR3 has 12 amino acids. The V gene lost 8 bases and the J gene lost 2 bases, with 10 bases spanning the gap. Germline CDR1 and CDR2: LNHDA and SQIVND (reference sequence). CDR3 sequence reads: CASGPTTYEQYF. The CDR3 region has the DNA TGTGCCAGTGGGCCTACGACCTACGAGCAGTACTTC.

The rearrangement joins TRBV12-2 to TRBJ1-5. TRBV12-2 is assigned pseudogene status. The CDR3 covers 13 residues. The DNA of the CDR3 is TGTGCAAGTCGCTCCCCGATCCGAAAGCCCCAGCATTTT. It specifies CASRSPIRKPQHF.

Points on this clonotype: This sequence may be a read error, since a much larger clone differs from it by one base. The chain employs TRBV6-1 and TRBJ1-5; possibly TRBD1 for D (6 bases). Germline loops: CDR1 MNHNS, CDR2 SASEGT. V gave up 5 bases and J gave up 0 bases, with 14 bases separating them. The CDR3 is made up of 16 amino acids. In nucleotides, the CDR3 is TGTGCCAGCAGTCGGGCTCGACAGGCTAGCAATCAGCCCCAGCATTTT. It translates to CASSRARQASNQPQHF.

This chain uses TRBV7-2 with TRBJ2-2; possible D gene TRBD2, 6 bases. The germline CDR1 and CDR2 sequences are SGHTA and FQGNSA. The CDR3 is 14 amino acids. Trimming left V 2 bases short and J 6 bases short, with 10 bases between. The CDR3: CASSLLGEAGELFF. The CDR3, as DNA: TGTGCCAGCAGCTTACTAGGGGAGGCCGGGGAGCTGTTTTTT.

With respect to this clonotype: This sequence may be a read error, since a much larger clone differs from it by one base. The chain has TRBV28 and TRBJ1-4; TRBD1 matches 7 bases. The CDR3 covers 15 residues. V lost 5 bases, J lost 4 bases, and 7 bases stayed unmatched. Germline-derived CDR1 and CDR2 are MDHEN and SYDVKM. The CDR3 region is CASSDQGGHNEKLFF. In DNA form, the CDR3 reads TGTGCCAGCAGTGACCAGGGGGGGCATAATGAAAAACTGTTTTTT.